This TCR beta chain was obtained from a study of T cell repertoires in cytomegalovirus infection. This clonotype occurred many times. From the reads, TCRdb called clonotypes with MiXCR, one entry per CDR3 protein. The sample consists of roughly 280,000 distinct CDR3 sequences, approximately 8.3% of them appearing once. V gave up 5 bases and J gave up 5 bases; unmatched junction bases: 7. The germline gives CDR1 SGHTA, CDR2 FQGNSA. This CDR3 comprises 14 residues. The rearrangement links TRBV7-2 to TRBJ1-2; 8 bases are shared with TRBD1. Sequencing was performed on PBMCs. This clonotype was sampled from a human donor in good health (CMV status not recorded). Some clones in this sample may be carry-over from other donors' samples. The CDR3 coding sequence is TGTGCCAGCAGCCCAGACAGGGGTATATATGGCTACACCTTC. Amino acid sequence: CASSPDRGIYGYTF.